The next 15 T cell receptor beta chains were all read from a single sample in a study of blood T cells in healthy people across ages. Alongside a J-beta primer mix, a sample-barcoded 5' primer served in a second PCR lasting about 7 to 12 cycles. MiXCR, run by TCRdb on the 5' RACE reads, gives a single entry per CDR3 protein. The sample holds approximately 690,000 distinct CDR3 sequences; about 43% are singletons and the top ten take roughly 30%. The material sequenced was blood. These receptor sequences come from an older man in good health.

The chain has TRBV6-1 and TRBJ2-1, with 15 bases fitting TRBD2. The CDR3 totals 16 residues. The germline gives CDR1 MNHNS, CDR2 SASEGT. V gave up 3 bases and J gave up 10 bases; unmatched junction bases: 7. The CDR3 DNA follows: TGTGCCAGCAGTGACCGGGGACTAGCGGGAGGAGGAGAGCAGTTCTTC. This codes for CASSDRGLAGGGEQFF.

A few counts support this clonotype. V and J are TRBV25-1 and TRBJ2-1; D unresolved. Trimming stripped 7 bases from V and 0 bases from J, with 10 bases between. Germline V gene sequence: CDR1 MGHDK, CDR2 SYGVNS. This CDR3 is built from 14 residues. The CDR3 spells CASIKGSSYNEQFF. The CDR3 DNA sequence: TGTGCCAGCATCAAGGGAAGCTCCTACAATGAGCAGTTCTTC.

This clonotype appeared a few times. The chain employs TRBV5-6 and TRBJ2-5; D is possibly TRBD1 or TRBD2 (5 bases each). Looked up from germline, CDR1 is SGHDT and CDR2 is YYEEEE. The CDR3 is 15 amino acids. The V end lost 4 bases, the J end lost 2 bases, and 15 bases lay between the germline ends. The CDR3 nucleotides read TGTGCCAGCAGCACCCTCGGGACCCAACAAGAGACCCAGTACTTC. Protein product: CASSTLGTQQETQYF.

The sample holds a few counts of this clonotype. The chain couples TRBV5-1 to TRBJ2-3; 9 bases match TRBD1. With 3 bases clipped from V and 0 bases from J, the junction kept 5 bases outside the gene matches. The CDR3 consists of 16 residues. In germline, CDR1 is SGHRS, CDR2 YFSETQ. Written as DNA, the CDR3 is TGCGCCAGCAGCTGGGGGACAGGGCGCAGCACAGATACGCAGTATTTT. Amino acids: CASSWGTGRSTDTQYF.

This clonotype was seen a few times. The chain carries TRBV28 and TRBJ2-3; 7 nucleotides agree with TRBD2. Germline V gene sequence: CDR1 MDHEN, CDR2 SYDVKM. V lost 6 bases to trimming and J lost 2 bases; unmatched junction nucleotides: 8. This CDR3 contains 15 residues. The CDR3 region has the DNA TGTGCCAGCAGACCAGCGGGACCGTACACAGATACGCAGTATTTT. This codes for CASRPAGPYTDTQYF.

This clonotype was seen repeatedly, ten times or more. The chain carries TRBV5-1 and TRBJ2-1; 12 bases agree with TRBD2. The trim removed 2 bases at V and 6 bases at J, leaving 6 bases unmatched. CDR1 and CDR2 (germline): SGHRS, YFSETQ. The CDR3 length is 16 residues. In DNA, the CDR3 is TGCGCCAGCAGCTTTACTAGCGGGGGGACCCTCAATGAGCAGTTCTTC. Its protein product is CASSFTSGGTLNEQFF.

About this clonotype itself: An end of the junction does not agree with germline; a read error may underlie this. This chain links TRBV9 with TRBJ2-1; no clear D gene. CDR1 and CDR2 (germline): SGDLS, YYNGEE. This CDR3 is 16 amino acids long. This CDR3 is CANSVAHVSSYNEQFF. CDR3 nucleotide sequence: TGTGCCAACAGCGTAGCCCACGTTAGCTCCTACAATGAGCAGTTCTTC.

The rearrangement joins TRBV30 to TRBJ2-7; 11 bases map to TRBD1. The V gene end was trimmed by 3 bases and the J gene end by 3 bases; junction bases not matched to a gene: 16. CDR1 and CDR2 from the germline V gene are GTSNPN and SVGIG (reference sequence). There are 18 residues in the CDR3. The CDR3 sequence: CAWSSGTGGISSYYEQYF. The CDR3 region has the DNA TGTGCCTGGAGCTCCGGGACAGGGGGAATAAGCAGTTACTACGAGCAGTACTTC.

This clonotype was counted only a few times. The CDR3 protein is CASSLVPSGLANEKLFF. The CDR3 coding sequence is TGTGCCAGCAGCTTAGTCCCATCAGGGCTGGCTAATGAAAAACTGTTTTTT. The chain uses TRBV7-2 and TRBJ1-4; maybe TRBD1 (5 bases). CDR3 length: 17 amino acids. V lost 1 base to trimming and J lost 3 bases, with 15 bases between them. The V gene's germline CDR1 is SGHTA and CDR2 FQGNSA.

This chain connects TRBV7-2 to TRBJ2-3; 9 bases map to TRBD1. V lost 5 bases and J lost 4; bases outside the gene matches: 10. Per germline, CDR1 SGHTA and CDR2 FQGNSA. CDR3 length equals 16 residues. CDR3 nucleotides: TGTGCCAGCAGCACCCGGGACAGGGTTGGGGCAGATACGCAGTATTTT. This codes for CASSTRDRVGADTQYF.

This clonotype was picked up a small number of times. This rearrangement joins TRBV5-1 to TRBJ2-7; 7 bases match TRBD1. Trimming took 4 bases from V and 7 from J; bases not matched to a gene: 17. This CDR3 is 16 amino acids long. The germline V gene has CDR1 SGHRS and CDR2 YFSETQ. The CDR3 sequence: CASSGGRGQALREQYF. The DNA of the CDR3 is TGCGCCAGCAGCGGCGGAAGGGGGCAGGCCCTAAGGGAGCAGTACTTC.

The chain joins TRBV27 to TRBJ2-2, with D possibly TRBD1 on 6 matching bases. This CDR3 region has 14 residues. V lost 7 bases and J lost 2, with 11 bases in between. CDR1 is MNHEY and CDR2 is SMNVEV in the germline V gene (reference sequence). CDR3 amino acids: CASMDRRNTGELFF. CDR3 nucleotide sequence: TGTGCCAGCATGGACAGACGCAACACCGGGGAGCTGTTTTTT.

This chain joins TRBV21-1 and TRBJ2-2; no DNA check was done on the table's D call, TRBD1. TRBV21-1 is shown as a pseudogene. CDR3 length equals 18 residues. Here the CDR3 DNA reads TGTGCCAGCAGCAATATCTTGACAGGGGAAGTGAGGACCGGGGAGCTGTTTTTT. It yields the protein CASSNILTGEVRTGELFF.

The J gene is TRBJ2-7, the V gene TRBV7-9; D may be TRBD1 (5 bases). Trimming pared 4 bases from V and 4 bases from J, leaving 14 bases between. CDR3 size: 14 residues. The germline gives CDR1 SEHNR, CDR2 FQNEAQ (reference sequence). CDR3: CASSSSGSWYEQYF. In DNA form, the CDR3 reads TGTGCCAGCAGCTCGTCAGGGTCGTGGTACGAGCAGTACTTC.

For this clonotype: One base away lies a much larger clone, so this may be a sequencing read error. The chain uses TRBV6-2 or TRBV6-3 and TRBJ2-1; D is uncertain. V gave up 4 bases and J gave up 2 bases, with 12 bases separating them. Germline V lookup: CDR1 MNHEY, CDR2 SVGEGT. CDR3 length: 15 amino acids. CDR3 residues: CASSSTRHPYNEQFF. CDR3 DNA sequence: TGTGCCAGCAGTTCTACACGACATCCCTACAATGAGCAGTTCTTC.